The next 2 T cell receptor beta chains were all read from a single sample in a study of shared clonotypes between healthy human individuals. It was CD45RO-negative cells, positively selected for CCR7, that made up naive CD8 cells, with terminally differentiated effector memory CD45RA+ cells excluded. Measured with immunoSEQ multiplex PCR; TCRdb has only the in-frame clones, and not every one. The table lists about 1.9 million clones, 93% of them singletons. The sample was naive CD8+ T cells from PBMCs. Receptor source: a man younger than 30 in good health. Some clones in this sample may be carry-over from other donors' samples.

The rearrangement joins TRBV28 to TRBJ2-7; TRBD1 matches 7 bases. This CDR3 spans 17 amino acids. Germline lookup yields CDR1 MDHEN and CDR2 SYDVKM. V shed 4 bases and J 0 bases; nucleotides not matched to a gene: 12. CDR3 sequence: CASSWNRDSQSSYEQYF. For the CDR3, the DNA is TGTGCCAGCAGTTGGAACCGGGACAGCCAGAGCTCCTACGAGCAGTACTTC.

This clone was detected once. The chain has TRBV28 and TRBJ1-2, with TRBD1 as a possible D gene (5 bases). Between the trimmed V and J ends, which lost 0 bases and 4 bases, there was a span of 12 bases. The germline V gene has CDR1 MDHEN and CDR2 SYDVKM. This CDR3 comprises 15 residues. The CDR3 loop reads CASSLWEGTIYGYTF. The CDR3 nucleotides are TGTGCCAGCAGTTTATGGGAGGGGACGATCTATGGCTACACCTTC.